This TCR beta chain was observed in a study of CD4 T cells in relation to SARS-CoV-2 and coronaviruses (dated by TCRdb to the early 2020s). Turning to the overall study: Patient-derived lymphoblastoid cell lines were used to map the HLA restriction of shared crossreactive spike epitopes. At the level of individual TCR clonotypes, the study evaluated whether memory CD4+ T cells crossreact between the spike proteins of SARS-CoV-2 and those of common cold coronaviruses. The Adaptive Biotechnologies TCR-sequencing kit was used for samples from a few pre-COVID donors and for the naive versus memory experiments, whereas the other data were Illumina-based. A different, Illumina-based TCR-beta assay was used to sequence expansion assays from other donors in the study.

DNA from uncultured naive and memory CD4+ T cells underwent immunoSEQ TCR-beta sequencing at deep resolution. On the study's bioinformatics: During preprocessing, nonproductive sequences were removed, along with CDR3s that did not begin with C, did not end with F or W, or were shorter than 7 amino acids. Cultured and uncultured naive and memory CD4+ repertoires were searched for previously identified spike- and CEF-reactive CDR3s. CDR3 homology was measured as pairwise Levenshtein distance, computed with the stringdist R package after trimming three terminal residues from each end. Held by TCRdb, this immuneACCESS table contains in-frame sequences only and omits some clones. Under half of the omission traces to an unresolved V gene where checked; the cause of the rest is unknown. D and trimming come from the DNA, and the V and J calls and clone size come from that table. The table for this sample lists about 59,000 clones; just over 85% of them were counted only once. Clones ranked in the top ten supply around 1.5% of the sample.

Paper-wide results and their limitations: In around three fifths of donors, memory CD4+ clonotypes turned up that crossrecognized SARS-CoV-2 and at least one common cold coronavirus spike. Because the crossreactivity analysis focused on spike protein, crossreactivity against other viral proteins was not assessed. Because no donor provided both pre-pandemic and post-infection samples, tracing the source of pre-existing responses was limited. Significantly weaker SARS-CoV-2-driven expansion was shown by crossreactive clones than by monoreactive clones, consistent with antigenic imprinting. The study was limited by small numbers of patients and tested TCRs. Naive versus memory sequencing indicated the assay detects memory recall responses rather than primary responses primed during culture.

CDR1 and CDR2 were assigned from the germline V gene (reference sequence) as LNHNV and YYDKDF. The junction shows trimming of 3 bases on V and 1 base on J, plus 13 bases between the germline ends. The CDR3 starts with the cysteine, ends with the phenylalanine, and has 16 residues. Just the 48-base CDR3 DNA is kept, in frame starting at base 1. As to this clone: Its antigen remains undetermined. Per-nucleotide qualities are absent, and no much larger clonotype sits a single base away.

CD4+ T cells from unexposed donors were collected before the COVID-19 pandemic (2011-2018). To separate naive from memory CD4+ T cells, cryopreserved PBMCs first underwent CD4 enrichment and then EasySep naive CD4+ T cell enrichment. The leukapheresis product used for the unexposed donors was purchased from a commercial source. Ficoll-Paque PLUS gradient centrifugation was used to isolate PBMCs from either whole blood or leukapheresis product. The PBMCs went either fresh into the expansion assay or into cryopreservation at -140 degrees C. The QIAamp Micro DNA Kit was used to extract genomic DNA from the CD4+ T cells.

Sequencing was done on a sample of memory CD4+ T cells from PBMCs. This specimen's cell subset or site label, per the study, means: memory (non-naive) CD4+ T cells. This sequence uses TRBV15 and TRBJ2-1; a tentative D match to TRBD2 spans 6 bases. The clonotype originates from a human donor in good health. The DNA sequence is as follows: TGTGCCACCAGCAGGGACGGGAGCCCATCCTACAATGAGCAGTTCTTC. This codes for CATSRDGSPSYNEQFF.